These 7 T cell receptor beta chains were sequenced from one sample in a study of T cells expressing NK-cell markers. TCRdb reworked the 5' RACE reads into one entry per CDR3 protein, no DNA. This repertoire includes around 140,000 distinct CDR3 sequences. The sample comprised blood T cells: a sorted CD56 or NKG2C T cell subset, CD4+ or CD8+ T cells, or bulk PBMC T cells (not recorded which). These receptors were collected from a man aged 18 to 29 in good health.

The genes are TRBV14 and TRBJ2-2; the TRBD1 assignment by TCRdb is unverifiable without DNA. Germline assignment: CDR1 SGHDN and CDR2 FVKESK. The CDR3 contains 21 residues. CDR3 residues: CASSPAQTVHHRGVGTGELFF.

The chain links TRBV5-1 to TRBJ2-1; TCRdb's D call, TRBD1, is unchecked because there is no DNA. Per the germline V gene, CDR1 is SGHRS and CDR2 is YFSETQ. CDR3 length: 16 residues. The CDR3 here is CASSYRQGASYNEQFF.

The rearrangement links TRBV12-3 or TRBV12-4 to TRBJ1-2; checking the TCRdb D call of TRBD1 is not possible without DNA. The CDR3 totals 13 residues. The CDR3 loop is CASSSGTPYGYTF.

V is TRBV5-1 and J is TRBJ2-1. The CDR3 consists of 17 residues. Germline CDR1 SGHRS, CDR2 YFSETQ. CDR3 residues: CASSLAVKLSSYNEQFF.

The chain joins TRBV4-1 to TRBJ2-1. CDR1 and CDR2 (germline): MGHRA, YSYEKL. The CDR3 is 12 amino acids. CDR3 protein: CASSQGLDEQFF.

This chain joins TRBV7-9 and TRBJ2-7; checking the TCRdb D call of TRBD1 is not possible without DNA. Germline CDR1 SEHNR, CDR2 FQNEAQ (reference sequence). This CDR3 contains 15 residues. This chain's CDR3 is CASSHTGAGSYEQYF.

The chain couples TRBV6-1 to TRBJ2-2; there is no DNA to check the TCRdb D call of TRBD2. CDR1 is MNHNS, CDR2 SASEGT, per germline. The CDR3 is made up of 14 amino acids. CDR3 residues: CASSLAVNTGELFF.